The 26 T cell receptor beta chains in this list originate from one sample, sequenced in a study of T cells in Graves' hyperthyroidism and ophthalmopathy. There were TCR beta CDR3 regions amplified from RNA transcripts. First-round RT-PCR of the TCR CDR3 relied on the HTBI primer set. TCRdb independently ran MiXCR on the multiplex PCR reads; one entry per CDR3 protein. The sample includes around 360,000 distinct CDR3 sequences, 13% to 15% seen only once; the top ten take 15% to 20%. Input material: blood. All receptors derive from a woman aged 55-70 years with Graves' ophthalmopathy.

This clonotype was counted ten times or more. The chain recombines TRBV6-1 with TRBJ2-7, with D possibly being TRBD1 (5 bases). Germline lookup yields CDR1 MNHNS and CDR2 SASEGT. CDR3 length equals 13 residues. V was shortened by 5 bases and J by 7 bases, with 15 bases between the two germline ends. In DNA form, the CDR3 reads TGTGCCAGCAGTTCCCACCCAGGGCATGAGCAGTACTTC. Its translation: CASSSHPGHEQYF.

This clonotype was detected many times. V and J are TRBV3-1 and TRBJ2-2, with D possibly matching TRBD2 (6 bases). Germline-derived CDR1 and CDR2 are LGHDT and YNNKEL (reference sequence). Trimming took off 4 bases at V and 6 bases at J, with 12 bases between the two ends. This CDR3 is built from 14 residues. CDR3 protein: CASSRPGVPGELFF. Written as DNA, the CDR3 is TGTGCCAGCAGCCGTCCGGGAGTCCCCGGGGAGCTGTTTTTT.

This clonotype was recorded many times. CDR3 coding DNA: TGTGCCAGCAGCCCCGTCAACTACGAGCAGTACTTC. Translated: CASSPVNYEQYF. V is TRBV7-2 and J is TRBJ2-7; D is ambiguous. There are 12 residues in the CDR3. Germline V gene data show CDR1 as SGHTA and CDR2 as FQGNSA. V lost 5 bases and J 3 bases, leaving 8 bases between the germline ends.

Remarks on this clonotype: This may stem from a read error, because a much larger clone lies one nucleotide away. V usage is TRBV7-2 and J usage is TRBJ2-2; D is undetermined. CDR3 length: 13 residues. The V and J ends lost 1 base and 9 bases respectively, with 9 bases between them. Germline CDR1 and CDR2: SGHTA and FQGNSA. This CDR3 reads CASSLDTSRELFF. The CDR3 nucleotides read TGTGCCAGCAGCTTAGATACCTCGAGGGAGCTGTTTTTT. Filled out from reference TRBV7-2 and TRBJ2-2, the complete variable domain reads GAGVSQSPSNKVTEKGKDVELRCDPISGHTALYWYRQSLGQGLEFLIYFQGNSAPDKSGLPSDRFSAERTGGSVSTLTIQRTQQEDSAVYLCASSLDTSRELFFGEGSRLTVL.

In its sample, this clonotype was seen many times. V usage is TRBV10-3 and J usage is TRBJ2-6; D gene unclear. The V and J ends lost 3 bases and 0 bases respectively, with 6 bases between them. In germline, CDR1 is ENHRY, CDR2 SYGVKD. CDR3 length: 15 residues. This chain's CDR3 is CAISDRPSGANVLTF. In DNA form, the CDR3 reads TGTGCCATCAGTGACAGACCCTCTGGGGCCAACGTCCTGACTTTC.

The chain joins TRBV12-5 to TRBJ1-1, with 9 positions matching TRBD1. CDR3 length equals 21 residues. Unmatched junction bases numbered 26, after V lost 2 bases and J lost 7 bases. Per germline, CDR1 LGHNT and CDR2 FRNRAP. CDR3 DNA sequence: TGTGCTAGTGGTTTGACTCCCGACCCTCCACCGACTGGGACAGGGAAGGGTGAAGCTTTCTTT. Translation: CASGLTPDPPPTGTGKGEAFF. The full variable domain, in which reference TRBV12-5 and TRBJ1-1 provide the parts outside the CDR3, is DARVTQTPRHKVTEMGQEVTMRCQPILGHNTVFWYRQTMMQGLELLAYFRNRAPLDDSGMPKDRFSAEMPDATLATLKIQPSEPRDSAVYFCASGLTPDPPPTGTGKGEAFFGQGTRLTVV.

The chain has TRBV20-1 and TRBJ2-7; possible D gene TRBD2, 6 bases. Trimming cost V 8 bases and J 3 bases, with 11 bases left between them. CDR1 and CDR2 (germline): DFQATT, SNEGSKA (reference sequence). The CDR3 extends over 11 amino acids. CDR3 nucleotide sequence: TGCAGTTCAACGGGGGACTACGAGCAGTACTTC. Amino acids: CSSTGDYEQYF.

In this sample, this clonotype turned up a few times. The junction departs from germline at one end; a sequencing error may be responsible. The chain uses TRBV30 and TRBJ2-2; 7 bases fit TRBD2. CDR1 is GTSNPN, CDR2 SVGIG, per germline (reference sequence). The CDR3 contains 13 residues. CDR3 sequence (DNA): TGTGCCTGGAGCGCGACTAGCACCCGGGAGCTGTTTTTT. Translation: CAWSATSTRELFF.

This clonotype was picked up many times. The chain combines TRBV4-1 with TRBJ1-5; 7 nucleotides line up with TRBD1. V lost 0 bases and J lost 2; bases outside the gene matches: 10. The CDR3 covers 18 residues. Germline loops: CDR1 MGHRA, CDR2 YSYEKL. The chain's CDR3 is CASSQDRGATGGNQPQHF. The DNA for the CDR3 is TGCGCCAGCAGCCAAGACAGGGGGGCAACGGGGGGCAATCAGCCCCAGCATTTT.

This clonotype was found many times. The rearrangement joins TRBV7-8 to TRBJ2-7, with D possibly being TRBD2 (6 bases). Germline CDR1 is SGHVS and CDR2 is FQNEAQ. Trimming stripped 3 bases from V and 0 bases from J, with 15 bases between. CDR3 length: 16 amino acids. This chain's CDR3 is CASSLSGVGGSYEQYF. The DNA of the CDR3 is TGTGCCAGCAGCTTGTCGGGGGTCGGGGGCTCCTACGAGCAGTACTTC.

This clonotype was counted at least ten times. The rearrangement links TRBV2 to TRBJ1-1; D remains ambiguous. The germline V and J ends were trimmed by 6 bases and 3 bases, with 11 bases remaining between them. This CDR3 has 13 residues. Germline V gives CDR1 SNHLY, CDR2 FYNNEI. The CDR3 region has the DNA TGTGCCAGCAGCCATGGGCCGCACACTGAAGCTTTCTTT. Amino acids: CASSHGPHTEAFF.

This clonotype was counted many times. The rearrangement uses TRBV12-3 or TRBV12-4 and TRBJ2-7, with 8 bases aligning to TRBD1. The CDR3 has 13 residues. Trimming took 7 bases from V and 4 from J; bases not matched to a gene: 6. For the CDR3, the DNA is TGTGCCAGCACCGACAGGGGAAGGTACGAGCAGTACTTC. Its protein product is CASTDRGRYEQYF.

Ten or more counts support this clonotype. This CDR3 reads CASSSPGGRNPYNEQFF. The CDR3 DNA follows: TGTGCCAGCAGCTCCCCTGGCGGGAGGAACCCCTACAATGAGCAGTTCTTC. This chain joins TRBV11-1 and TRBJ2-1; 8 bases are a match to TRBD2. The V gene end was trimmed by 4 bases and the J gene end by 2 bases; junction bases not matched to a gene: 10. The CDR3 consists of 17 residues. CDR1 is SGHAT and CDR2 is FQDESV in the germline V gene (reference sequence).

The J gene is TRBJ2-7, the V gene TRBV4-1; D is uncertain. V lost 3 bases to trimming and J lost 7 bases, with 7 bases between them. The length of the CDR3 is 11 residues. CDR1 is MGHRA and CDR2 is YSYEKL in the germline V gene. CDR3 in DNA: TGCGCCAGCAGCCACGGATGGGAGCAGTACTTC. Protein sequence: CASSHGWEQYF.

The chain has TRBV11-1 and TRBJ2-5; TRBD2 matches 14 bases. The CDR3 has 17 residues. V lost 5 bases, J lost 5 bases, and 10 bases stayed unmatched. Germline assignment: CDR1 SGHAT and CDR2 FQDESV (reference sequence). The CDR3 here is CASSPQGLAGVIETQYF. CDR3 bases: TGTGCCAGCAGCCCGCAGGGACTAGCGGGAGTAATTGAGACCCAGTACTTC.

The table lists this clonotype with many counts. V and J are TRBV7-8 and TRBJ2-2, with unresolved D. Trimming cost V 2 bases and J 5 bases, with 6 bases left between them. This CDR3 is 13 amino acids long. Per the germline V gene, CDR1 is SGHVS and CDR2 is FQNEAQ. In DNA form, the CDR3 reads TGTGCCAGCAGCTTAACTAAGACCGGGGAGCTGTTTTTT. Translated, it gives CASSLTKTGELFF. The full variable domain, completed using reference TRBV7-8 and TRBJ2-2, is GAGVSQSPRYKVAKRGQDVALRCDPISGHVSLFWYQQALGQGPEFLTYFQNEAQLDKSGLPSDRFFAERPEGSVSTLKIQRTQQEDSAVYLCASSLTKTGELFFGEGSRLTVL.

Ten or more counts support this clonotype. The rearrangement uses TRBV10-3 and TRBJ2-5; the match to TRBD2 covers 12 bases. Looked up from germline, CDR1 is ENHRY and CDR2 is SYGVKD. CDR3 length: 15 amino acids. With V trimmed by 3 bases and J by 6 bases, 5 bases remained unmatched. CDR3 sequence: CAISDTSGRSKTQYF. The CDR3 bases are TGTGCCATCAGTGACACTAGCGGGAGGAGCAAGACCCAGTACTTC.

In its sample, this clonotype was seen many times. The chain employs TRBV7-2 and TRBJ2-5; a weak D match, TRBD2 (6 bases). The CDR3 spans 16 residues. Trimming removed 0 bases at V and 5 bases at J, with 16 bases between. CDR1 is SGHTA and CDR2 is FQGNSA in the germline V gene. The CDR3 coding sequence is TGTGCCAGCAGCTTAGCGCGTCAGGGAGGATCGGAGACCCAGTACTTC. It encodes CASSLARQGGSETQYF.

This clonotype was recorded many times. The chain employs TRBV12-3 or TRBV12-4 and TRBJ1-5; 8 nucleotides align to TRBD1. The ends lost 6 bases at V and 1 base at J; junction bases unmatched: 8. The CDR3 spans 16 residues. The DNA for the CDR3 is TGTGCCAGCAGAGAAACAGGGGGGGGGAGCAATCAGCCCCAGCATTTT. It translates to CASRETGGGSNQPQHF.

The chain uses TRBV20-1 and TRBJ2-5, with 8 bases that match TRBD2. CDR1 is DFQATT and CDR2 is SNEGSKA in the germline V gene (reference sequence). The junction had 8 bases not matched to a gene; V was cut back by 3 bases and J by 5 bases. This CDR3 is built from 14 residues. The CDR3 coding sequence is TGCAGTGCTAGGCGTCGGGAGGGCCGTGAGACCCAGTACTTC. Its translation is CSARRREGRETQYF.

CDR3 sequence: CASNTQGHTEAFF. CDR3 coding DNA: TGTGCCAGCAATACCCAGGGGCACACTGAAGCTTTCTTT. The gene calls are TRBV28 and TRBJ1-1, with a possible D match to TRBD1 (6 bases). V lost 7 bases, J lost 3 bases, and 12 bases lay in between. This CDR3 spans 13 amino acids. CDR1 is MDHEN, CDR2 SYDVKM, per germline.

This clonotype was seen a few times. The V gene is TRBV19, the J gene TRBJ2-3; perhaps D is TRBD1 or TRBD2 (5 bases each). CDR3 length: 13 amino acids. Germline values: CDR1 LNHDA, CDR2 SQIVND (reference sequence). V lost 6 bases and J 6 bases, leaving 13 bases between the germline ends. CDR3 nucleotides: TGTGCCAGTAGCCTCGGGGCCCGGGATACGCAGTATTTT. Translating it yields CASSLGARDTQYF. The whole variable domain, filled in from reference TRBV19 and TRBJ2-3, reads DGGITQSPKYLFRKEGQNVTLSCEQNLNHDAMYWYRQDPGQGLRLIYYSQIVNDFQKGDIAEGYSVSREKKESFPLTVTSAQKNPTAFYLCASSLGARDTQYFGPGTRLTVL.

The table lists this clonotype with many counts. The chain combines TRBV20-1 with TRBJ2-3; 7 bases agree with TRBD1. CDR3 length equals 13 residues. Losses at the gene ends were 7 bases for V and 0 bases for J; bases not matched to a gene: 4. The germline gives CDR1 DFQATT, CDR2 SNEGSKA (reference sequence). The CDR3 DNA follows: TGCAGTGATTTGGACAGGAGCACAGATACGCAGTATTTT. Residues: CSDLDRSTDTQYF.

This clonotype was found a few times. CDR3 nucleotides: TGCAGCTCGGAAAAGGGGGTCAGCACAGATACGCAGTATTTT. Residues: CSSEKGVSTDTQYF. This chain connects TRBV29-1 to TRBJ2-3; possibly TRBD1 for D (6 bases). This CDR3 is built from 14 residues. Trimming stripped 8 bases from V and 0 bases from J, with 15 bases between. Germline values: CDR1 SQVTM, CDR2 ANQGSEA.

This clonotype showed up many times. The chain carries TRBV6-1 and TRBJ2-3; D ambiguous. Germline V gives CDR1 MNHNS, CDR2 SASEGT. This CDR3 is built from 12 residues. Trimming took off 8 bases at V and 4 bases at J, with 10 bases between the two ends. CDR3: CASQVLSDTQYF. CDR3 in DNA: TGTGCCAGCCAGGTACTCTCAGATACGCAGTATTTT.

Comments on this clonotype: This could be a read error, since a much larger clone is one nucleotide away. The gene calls are TRBV27 and TRBJ2-5; 11 positions agree with TRBD2. This CDR3 has 16 amino acids. Germline CDR1 is MNHEY and CDR2 is SMNVEV (reference sequence). The CDR3 reads CASKPGLAEVGETQHF. CDR3 coding DNA: TGTGCCAGCAAACCGGGACTAGCGGAAGTTGGAGAGACCCAGCACTTC.